The rows below give T cell receptor beta chains drawn from one sample of a study of spatial heterogeneity in lung cancer. TCRdb reprocessed the 5' RACE reads via MiXCR and lists one record per CDR3 protein. The sample holds over 25,000 distinct CDR3 sequences, approximately 7% seen once. The sample in question was lung tumor tissue, obtained at surgery. These receptors originate from a male donor with early-stage non-small cell lung cancer. Each CDR3 is given with its conserved first and last residue. D genes are given only for firm matches. Size is omitted from some rows. Given values are once, few, many or a class for expanded clones.

CDR3nt: TGTGCCACCAGCACTCGGGCAAAGTCTGAAGCTTTCTTT; CDR3aa: CATSTRAKSEAFF; abundance: many; d_gene: .; j_gene: TRBJ1-1; v_gene: TRBV15
CDR3nt: TGCGCCAGCAGCTTGGGACTAGCGGGGGCCCCTGGGGCCAACGTCCTGACTTTC; CDR3aa: CASSLGLAGAPGANVLTF; abundance: many; d_gene: TRBD2; j_gene: TRBJ2-6; v_gene: TRBV5-1
CDR3nt: TGTGCCAGCAGCCACCCGGGGGCCCCATTCAATGAGCAGTTCTTC; CDR3aa: CASSHPGAPFNEQFF; abundance: many; d_gene: .; j_gene: TRBJ2-1; v_gene: TRBV5-6
CDR3nt: TGTGCCAGCACCATGGGAGCCTACGAGCAGTACTTC; CDR3aa: CASTMGAYEQYF; abundance: many; d_gene: .; j_gene: TRBJ2-7; v_gene: TRBV5-6
CDR3nt: TGTGCCAGCACCGAGAGGATGTCTTACGAGCAGTACTTC; CDR3aa: CASTERMSYEQYF; abundance: .; d_gene: .; j_gene: TRBJ2-7; v_gene: TRBV28
CDR3nt: TGCGCCAGCAGCCAACAGGGGGCCGGTGAAAAACTGTTTTTT; CDR3aa: CASSQQGAGEKLFF; abundance: .; d_gene: TRBD1; j_gene: TRBJ1-4; v_gene: TRBV4-1
CDR3nt: TGTGCCAGCAGTCCCACCGGGACAGGGGGCTACAATGAGCAGTTCTTC; CDR3aa: CASSPTGTGGYNEQFF; abundance: many; d_gene: TRBD1; j_gene: TRBJ2-1; v_gene: TRBV12-3/TRBV12-4
CDR3nt: TGTGCCAGCAGCTTACGTTCAGGGAAGGATTCACCCCTCCACTTT; CDR3aa: CASSLRSGKDSPLHF; abundance: few; d_gene: .; j_gene: TRBJ1-6; v_gene: TRBV11-3
CDR3nt: TGTGCCAGCAGAGAGACAGGGGGAGTGGGGTACACCTTC; CDR3aa: CASRETGGVGYTF; abundance: many; d_gene: TRBD1; j_gene: TRBJ1-2; v_gene: TRBV28
CDR3nt: TGCGCCAGCAGCTTAACGGGGAACACTGAAGCTTTCTTT; CDR3aa: CASSLTGNTEAFF; abundance: many; d_gene: .; j_gene: TRBJ1-1; v_gene: TRBV5-1
CDR3nt: TGTGCCAGCAAAGGACAGGTAGCCTACGAGCAGTACTTC; CDR3aa: CASKGQVAYEQYF; abundance: .; d_gene: TRBD1; j_gene: TRBJ2-7; v_gene: TRBV28
CDR3nt: TGTGCCAGCAGTTTATGGACAGGGGGAGGCGATGGCTACACCTTC; CDR3aa: CASSLWTGGGDGYTF; abundance: medium-sized; d_gene: TRBD1; j_gene: TRBJ1-2; v_gene: TRBV28
CDR3nt: TGTGCCACCCGCTCGTGGACCTACAATGAGCAGTTCTTC; CDR3aa: CATRSWTYNEQFF; abundance: many; d_gene: .; j_gene: TRBJ2-1; v_gene: TRBV19
CDR3nt: TGTGCCAGCTCACCAGGTATTAGAGGGTGGCTAGCGGGAACCTACGAGCAGTACTTC; CDR3aa: CASSPGIRGWLAGTYEQYF; abundance: .; d_gene: TRBD2; j_gene: TRBJ2-7; v_gene: TRBV18
CDR3nt: TGTGCCAGCTCACCTGCGGGCAACCCGTACGAGCAGTACTTC; CDR3aa: CASSPAGNPYEQYF; abundance: many; d_gene: .; j_gene: TRBJ2-7; v_gene: TRBV18
CDR3nt: TGCGCCAGCAGTGAGTACGAACCGAGCTCCTACGAGCAGTACTTC; CDR3aa: CASSEYEPSSYEQYF; abundance: many; d_gene: .; j_gene: TRBJ2-7; v_gene: TRBV10-2
CDR3nt: TGTGCCAGCAGCCTTTCCTTTACCGGGGCCAACGTCCTGACTTTC; CDR3aa: CASSLSFTGANVLTF; abundance: many; d_gene: .; j_gene: TRBJ2-6; v_gene: TRBV3-1
CDR3nt: TGTGCCAGCACGGGACTAGCGGGGGTCGATGAGCAGTTCTTC; CDR3aa: CASTGLAGVDEQFF; abundance: medium-sized; d_gene: TRBD2; j_gene: TRBJ2-1; v_gene: TRBV18
CDR3nt: TGCGCCAGCAGCTTGGCGAGCAGAGCATACGAGCAGTACTTC; CDR3aa: CASSLASRAYEQYF; abundance: many; d_gene: .; j_gene: TRBJ2-7; v_gene: TRBV5-1
CDR3nt: TGTGCCAGCAGCCATACTAGCGGGGGGGAAGTCGATACGCAGTATTTT; CDR3aa: CASSHTSGGEVDTQYF; abundance: many; d_gene: TRBD2; j_gene: TRBJ2-3; v_gene: TRBV11-2
CDR3nt: TGTGCCACCAGTCGCACCGGTTCCTACAATGAGCAGTTCTTC; CDR3aa: CATSRTGSYNEQFF; abundance: many; d_gene: .; j_gene: TRBJ2-1; v_gene: TRBV24-1
CDR3nt: TGTGCCAGCACCCCCGGAACAGAGGGATACGAGCAGTACTTC; CDR3aa: CASTPGTEGYEQYF; abundance: few; d_gene: .; j_gene: TRBJ2-7; v_gene: TRBV9
CDR3nt: TGTGCCAGCAGTTTATGGGACAGGGGCCGCGGGGAAGAGACCCAGTACTTC; CDR3aa: CASSLWDRGRGEETQYF; abundance: .; d_gene: TRBD1; j_gene: TRBJ2-5; v_gene: TRBV12-3/TRBV12-4
CDR3nt: TGTGCCAGCAGCGTTAGACTAGCAGGCACCGGGGAGCTGTTTTTT; CDR3aa: CASSVRLAGTGELFF; abundance: many; d_gene: TRBD2; j_gene: TRBJ2-2; v_gene: TRBV9
CDR3nt: TGCAGTGCTAGGTACACCGGGACAGTATCCTACGAGCAGTACTTC; CDR3aa: CSARYTGTVSYEQYF; abundance: .; d_gene: TRBD1; j_gene: TRBJ2-7; v_gene: TRBV20-1
CDR3nt: TGTGCCAGCTCAATGGACAGCGCAGTAGGCTACACCTTC; CDR3aa: CASSMDSAVGYTF; abundance: few; d_gene: .; j_gene: TRBJ1-2; v_gene: TRBV18
CDR3nt: TGCGCCAGCAGCCAAGGCGGAGGGCTGCAAGAGACCCAGTACTTC; CDR3aa: CASSQGGGLQETQYF; abundance: .; d_gene: .; j_gene: TRBJ2-5; v_gene: TRBV4-3
CDR3nt: TGTGCCAGCAGCCAATTTTCCCGGGGGAGAGTGCAGTTCTTC; CDR3aa: CASSQFSRGRVQFF; abundance: many; d_gene: .; j_gene: TRBJ2-1; v_gene: TRBV3-1
CDR3nt: TGCGCCAGCAGCTTGACGGGACAGGGGGCTTACAATGAGCAGTTCTTC; CDR3aa: CASSLTGQGAYNEQFF; abundance: many; d_gene: TRBD1; j_gene: TRBJ2-1; v_gene: TRBV5-1
CDR3nt: TGTGCCACCCGCTCAGGAAGGAGCCAGACCCAGTACTTC; CDR3aa: CATRSGRSQTQYF; abundance: many; d_gene: .; j_gene: TRBJ2-5; v_gene: TRBV24-1
CDR3nt: TGCGCCAGCAGCCAAGATTTGCTCGGCGGGGGGCACCAAGAGACCCAGTACTTC; CDR3aa: CASSQDLLGGGHQETQYF; abundance: few; d_gene: TRBD2; j_gene: TRBJ2-5; v_gene: TRBV4-3
CDR3nt: TGCGCCAGCAGCTTGGCCATCGACAGGGGAGGAGATACGCAGTATTTT; CDR3aa: CASSLAIDRGGDTQYF; abundance: many; d_gene: TRBD1; j_gene: TRBJ2-3; v_gene: TRBV5-1
CDR3nt: TGTGCCAGCAGCAGGGACAGGGATAATTCACCCCTCCACTTT; CDR3aa: CASSRDRDNSPLHF; abundance: .; d_gene: TRBD1; j_gene: TRBJ1-6; v_gene: TRBV7-9
CDR3nt: TGCAGCGTTGGGGGACAGGGGAGCGAGCAGTTCTTC; CDR3aa: CSVGGQGSEQFF; abundance: many; d_gene: TRBD1; j_gene: TRBJ2-1; v_gene: TRBV29-1
CDR3nt: TGTGCCAGCAGCTTAGTAAATAATTCACCCCTCCACTTT; CDR3aa: CASSLVNNSPLHF; abundance: many; d_gene: .; j_gene: TRBJ1-6; v_gene: TRBV7-2
CDR3nt: TGCGCCAGCAGCAGGAGTGAGAATGAAAAACTGTTTTTT; CDR3aa: CASSRSENEKLFF; abundance: many; d_gene: .; j_gene: TRBJ1-4; v_gene: TRBV5-1
CDR3nt: TGCGCAAGCAGAGCGGGAATATACCGCACAGATACGCAGTATTTT; CDR3aa: CASRAGIYRTDTQYF; abundance: many; d_gene: TRBD2; j_gene: TRBJ2-3; v_gene: TRBV5-1
CDR3nt: TGTGCCAGCAGTGGAGCGGGACAGGGGTTCTCAGATACGCAGTATTTT; CDR3aa: CASSGAGQGFSDTQYF; abundance: .; d_gene: TRBD1; j_gene: TRBJ2-3; v_gene: TRBV5-5
CDR3nt: TGTGCCAGCCGCTGGTCTAGCGGGGGCAGGAATGAGCAGTTCTTC; CDR3aa: CASRWSSGGRNEQFF; abundance: .; d_gene: TRBD2; j_gene: TRBJ2-1; v_gene: TRBV28
CDR3nt: TGCAGTGCTAGAGATTTGAATATTGGTGGGGAGCTGTTTTTT; CDR3aa: CSARDLNIGGELFF; abundance: many; d_gene: .; j_gene: TRBJ2-2; v_gene: TRBV20-1
CDR3nt: TGCAGTCCCCGCTCTGGGCCGAGGGAGGCTACGCAGTATTTT; CDR3aa: CSPRSGPREATQYF; abundance: many; d_gene: .; j_gene: TRBJ2-3; v_gene: TRBV20-1
CDR3nt: TGTGCCAGCCGGGACTCTACAAAAGGGTATAATTCACCCCTCCACTTT; CDR3aa: CASRDSTKGYNSPLHF; abundance: many; d_gene: .; j_gene: TRBJ1-6; v_gene: TRBV28
CDR3nt: TGTGCCAGCAGCCCCCCTGGTTCCTACAATGAGCAGTTCTTC; CDR3aa: CASSPPGSYNEQFF; abundance: many; d_gene: .; j_gene: TRBJ2-1; v_gene: TRBV7-2
CDR3nt: TGTGCCAGCAGTTCAACTATGGGGGCTACTAGCTCCTACGAGCAGTACTTC; CDR3aa: CASSSTMGATSSYEQYF; abundance: many; d_gene: .; j_gene: TRBJ2-7; v_gene: TRBV28